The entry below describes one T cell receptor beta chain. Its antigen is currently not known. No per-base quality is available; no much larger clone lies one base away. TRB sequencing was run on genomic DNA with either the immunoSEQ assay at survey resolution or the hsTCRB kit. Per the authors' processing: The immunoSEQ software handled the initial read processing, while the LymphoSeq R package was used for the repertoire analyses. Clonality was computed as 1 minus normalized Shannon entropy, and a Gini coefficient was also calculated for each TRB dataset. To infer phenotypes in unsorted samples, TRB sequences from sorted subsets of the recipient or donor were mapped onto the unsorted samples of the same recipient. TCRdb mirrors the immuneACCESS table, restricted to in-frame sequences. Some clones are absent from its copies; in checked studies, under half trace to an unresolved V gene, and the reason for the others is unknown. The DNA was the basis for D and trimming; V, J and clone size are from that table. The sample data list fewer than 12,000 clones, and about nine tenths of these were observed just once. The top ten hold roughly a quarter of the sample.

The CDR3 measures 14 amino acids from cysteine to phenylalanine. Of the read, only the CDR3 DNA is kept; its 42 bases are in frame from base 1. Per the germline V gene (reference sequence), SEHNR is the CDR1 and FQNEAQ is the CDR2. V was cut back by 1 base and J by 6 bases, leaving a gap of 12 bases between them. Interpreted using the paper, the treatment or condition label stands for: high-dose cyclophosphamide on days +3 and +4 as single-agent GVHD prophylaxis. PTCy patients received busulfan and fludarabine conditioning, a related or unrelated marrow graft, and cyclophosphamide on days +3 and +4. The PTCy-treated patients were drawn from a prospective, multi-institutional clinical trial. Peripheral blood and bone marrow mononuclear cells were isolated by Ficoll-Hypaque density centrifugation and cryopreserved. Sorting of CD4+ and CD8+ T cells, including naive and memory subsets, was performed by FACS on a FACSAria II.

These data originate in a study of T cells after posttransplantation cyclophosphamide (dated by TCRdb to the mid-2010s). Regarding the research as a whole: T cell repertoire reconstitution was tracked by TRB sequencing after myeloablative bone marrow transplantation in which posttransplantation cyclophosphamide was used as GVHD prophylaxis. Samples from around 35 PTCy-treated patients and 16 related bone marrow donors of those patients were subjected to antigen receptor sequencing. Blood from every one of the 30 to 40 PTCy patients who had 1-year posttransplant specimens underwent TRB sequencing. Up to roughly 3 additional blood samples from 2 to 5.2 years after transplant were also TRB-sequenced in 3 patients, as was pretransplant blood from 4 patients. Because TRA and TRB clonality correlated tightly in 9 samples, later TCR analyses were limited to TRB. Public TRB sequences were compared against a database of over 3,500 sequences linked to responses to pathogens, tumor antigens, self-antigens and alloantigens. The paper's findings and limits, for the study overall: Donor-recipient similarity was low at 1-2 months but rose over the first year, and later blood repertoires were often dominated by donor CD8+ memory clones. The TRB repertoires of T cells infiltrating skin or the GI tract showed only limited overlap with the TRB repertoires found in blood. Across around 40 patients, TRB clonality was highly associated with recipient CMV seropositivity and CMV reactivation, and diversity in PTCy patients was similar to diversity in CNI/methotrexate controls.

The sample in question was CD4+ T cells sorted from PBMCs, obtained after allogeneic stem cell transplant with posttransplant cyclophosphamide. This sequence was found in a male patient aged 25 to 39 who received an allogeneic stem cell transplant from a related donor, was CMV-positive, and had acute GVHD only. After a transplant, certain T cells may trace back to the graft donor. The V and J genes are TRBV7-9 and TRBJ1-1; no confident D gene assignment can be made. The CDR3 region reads CASSLDRVGSEAFF. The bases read TGTGCCAGCAGCTTAGACCGGGTAGGCTCTGAAGCTTTCTTT.